This T cell receptor (beta chain) emerged from a study of OX40 agonist ivuxolimab in advanced cancers. General study results and limits: With doses of 0.1-3.0 mg/kg, partial responders showed among the lowest clonal expansion. Researchers report that CD8+ T cells had, on average, more expanded clones than CD4+.

Libraries were prepared by immunoSEQ multiplex PCR; TCRdb keeps only in-frame clonotypes and omits some of them. This sample has about 54,000 clones, with 80% to 90% found just once. CDR1 and CDR2 (germline): MNHNY, SVGAGI (reference sequence). The CDR3 contains 15 residues. The V and J ends lost 5 bases and 4 bases respectively, with 17 bases between them. A remark on this clone: Its antigen is unidentified.

The chain links TRBV6-6 to TRBJ2-5, with a tentative D call TRBD2 (6 bases). The specimen was CD4+ or CD8+ T cells sorted from blood, collected in a trial of the OX40 agonist ivuxolimab. This clonotype was obtained from an adult with an advanced solid tumor such as melanoma, head and neck, liver or kidney cancer. CDR3 amino acids: CASSAAGSGGETQYF. CDR3 DNA sequence: TGTGCCAGCAGTGCTGCAGGGTCCGGGGGAGAGACCCAGTACTTC.